This T cell receptor beta chain was recovered during a study of glioma-infiltrating T cells. Study results and caveats: CDR3 overlap between tissue and blood was very small. Gliomas, especially low-grade, showed above-expected tissue-blood divergence; non-neoplastic patients showed below.

Using RNA template, CDR3s of TCR alpha and beta were amplified with iRepertoire arm-PCR. For one-step reverse transcription and amplification, about 85-400 ng of tissue mRNA or PBMC total RNA was used. A single record per CDR3 protein comes from TCRdb applying MiXCR to the multiplex PCR reads. The table includes around 97,000 distinct CDR3 sequences, less than 30% detected once. At least ten counts were recorded for this clonotype. The antigen is undetermined. The clonotype comes from a human donor with low-grade glioma or glioblastoma, undergoing nonglioma brain surgery, or in good health (not recorded which). Sequencing input: glioma tissue, nonneoplastic brain tissue, or PBMCs (not recorded which).

CDR3 DNA sequence: TGTGCCAGCGTCGCCCTGGGGGGGGGAACCGGGGAGCTGTTTTTT. Translated: CASVALGGGTGELFF. The chain links TRBV6-1 to TRBJ2-2; 7 nucleotides align to TRBD2. V lost 8 bases and J lost 5; bases outside the gene matches: 11. The CDR3 has 15 residues. CDR1 is MNHNS and CDR2 is SASEGT in the germline V gene.